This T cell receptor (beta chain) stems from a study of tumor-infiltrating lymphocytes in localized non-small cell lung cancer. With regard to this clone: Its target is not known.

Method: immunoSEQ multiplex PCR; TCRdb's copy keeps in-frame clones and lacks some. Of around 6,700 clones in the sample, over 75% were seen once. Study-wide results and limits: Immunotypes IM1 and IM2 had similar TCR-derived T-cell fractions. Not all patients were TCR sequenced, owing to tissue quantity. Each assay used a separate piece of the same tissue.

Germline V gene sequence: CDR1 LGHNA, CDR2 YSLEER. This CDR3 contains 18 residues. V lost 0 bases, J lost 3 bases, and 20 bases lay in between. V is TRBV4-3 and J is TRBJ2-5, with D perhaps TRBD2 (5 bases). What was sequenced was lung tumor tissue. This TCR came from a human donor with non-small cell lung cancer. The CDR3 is CASSQDTRAGSGKETQYF. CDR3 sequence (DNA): TGCGCCAGCAGCCAAGACACTAGGGCTGGGTCGGGAAAAGAGACCCAGTACTTC.